This T cell receptor beta chain was recovered during a study of CD8 T cells in Susac syndrome (dated by TCRdb to about 2019). Concerning the study at large: Whether CD8+ T cell activation and differentiation in Susac syndrome was antigen driven was tested using repertoire sequencing. The research as a whole found: The number of individuals in the TCR sequencing and HLA analysis was recognized as being relatively small.

In this sample, this clonotype turned up once. The antigen it binds to is not known. No base qualities exist here, and no much larger clone lies one base off it. One read alone lends weak support. RNA was extracted with the RNeasy kit and 0.5 to 1 ug was reverse transcribed using random hexamers. TCR beta CDR3 regions were amplified with the immunoSEQ multiplex PCR assay covering 54 Vbeta and 13 Jbeta segments. To correct PCR amplification bias, a synthetic template baseline was used for both primer optimization and computational correction. Under the source paper's analysis protocol: Reads were annotated to V, D and J genes according to IMGT and were analyzed with immunoSEQ Analyzer, with only productive sequences retained. Clonality was computed as one minus Shannon entropy normalized by log2 of the number of productive unique sequences. For each patient and control, public and private clones were evaluated within the 100 most prevalent clones. Clones were defined as Susac-specific when absent from the healthy and MS cohorts, from fewer than 1,300 published viral clones and from other ImmuneACCESS disease sequences. Through fastp at Q25 and MiXCR, TCRdb rebuilt clones from the public reads, retaining in-frame beta chains. Entries are consolidated by CDR3 protein sequence, retaining the most common genes and DNA. The V and J calls reflect TCRdb's pipeline rather than the authors' work. Across this sample there are under 350,000 distinct CDR3 sequences, with about 91% seen only once. Of the sample, approximately 0.065% is held by the ten largest clones.

Peripheral blood CD8+ and CD4+ T cells from healthy donors, Susac syndrome patients and multiple sclerosis patients were profiled by high-throughput TCR beta sequencing. Treatment-naive patients with stable or active relapsing-remitting disease fulfilling revised McDonald criteria were used as multiple sclerosis controls. Bulk CD8+ and CD4+ T cells were purified by magnetic negative isolation, while CD8+ TEMRA cells were enriched using FACS. Blood was drawn into EDTA tubes, processed within 24 hours, and PBMCs were isolated by density gradient centrifugation. PBMCs intended for TCR sequencing were frozen in liquid nitrogen and were later thawed in a 37 degrees C water bath. The sorted or isolated CD4+, CD8+ and CD8+ TEMRA cells reached a purity of at least 90%. Reading from cysteine to phenylalanine, the CDR3 counts 11 amino acids. CDR3 DNA only is kept here, 33 bases in frame from base 1. V loses 7 bases, J loses 8 bases, and the germline ends lie 14 bases apart. From a lookup of the germline V gene, CDR1 and CDR2 are SQVTM and ANQGSEA.

This clonotype was obtained from a human donor with multiple sclerosis. Recombination connected TRBV29-1 to TRBJ1-2, and TRBD1 may be the D gene, going by 6 matching bases. Sequenced input: CD4+ T cells from PBMCs. CDR3 sequence: CSAAGVGGYTF. The nucleotide sequence is given as TGCAGCGCCGCAGGGGTGGGCGGCTACACCTTC. Full variable domain (CDR3 extended with the reference TRBV29-1 and TRBJ1-2 proteins): SAVISQKPSRDICQRGTSLTIQCQVDSQVTMMFWYRQQPGQSLTLIATANQGSEATYESGFVIDKFPISRPNLTFSTLTVSNMSPEDSSIYLCSAAGVGGYTFGSGTRLTVV.